This T cell receptor (beta chain) is from a study of T cells after yellow fever vaccination. For the study at large: Fractions with few cells were prepared using SMART-Seq v4 Ultra Low Input.

Remarks on this clonotype: Its antigen is as yet unknown. The germline gene is not matched at one end of the junction; a read error may be the cause.

Whole-study results and caveats: The secondary T-cell response peaked on day 5, not day 15, but was weaker.

MiXCR, run by TCRdb on the 5' RACE reads, gives a single entry per CDR3 protein. The sample carries nearly 550,000 distinct CDR3 sequences, approximately 21% recorded once. Germline V gene sequence: CDR1 GTSNPN, CDR2 SVGIG (reference sequence). The CDR3 runs 15 residues. Sequenced here: PBMCs, sampled 15 days after the yellow fever booster vaccination. The TCR originated in a young man who received the YFV17D yellow fever vaccine. The gene calls are TRBV30 and TRBJ2-5; the D call may be TRBD1 or TRBD2 (5 bases each). Here the CDR3 DNA reads TGTGCCTGGAGTGTACCCCCAGGGTGGGGAGAGACCCGGTACTTC. Its protein product is CAWSVPPGWGETRYF.